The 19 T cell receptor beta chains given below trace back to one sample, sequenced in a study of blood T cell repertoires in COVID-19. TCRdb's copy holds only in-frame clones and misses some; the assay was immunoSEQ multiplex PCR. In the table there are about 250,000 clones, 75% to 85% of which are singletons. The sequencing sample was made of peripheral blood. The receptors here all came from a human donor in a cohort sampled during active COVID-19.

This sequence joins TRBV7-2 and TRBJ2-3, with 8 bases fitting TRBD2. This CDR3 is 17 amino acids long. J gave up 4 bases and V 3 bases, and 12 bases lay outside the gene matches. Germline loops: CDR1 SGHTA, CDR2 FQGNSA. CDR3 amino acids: CASSFTFSGTRPDTQYF. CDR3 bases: TGTGCCAGCAGCTTCACCTTTTCCGGGACTAGACCAGATACGCAGTATTTT.

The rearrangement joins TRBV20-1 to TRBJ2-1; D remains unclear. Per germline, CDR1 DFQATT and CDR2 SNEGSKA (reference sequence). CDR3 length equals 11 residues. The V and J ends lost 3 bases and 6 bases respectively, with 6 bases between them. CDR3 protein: CSARSGNEQFF. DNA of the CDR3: TGCAGTGCTAGGAGTGGCAATGAGCAGTTCTTC.

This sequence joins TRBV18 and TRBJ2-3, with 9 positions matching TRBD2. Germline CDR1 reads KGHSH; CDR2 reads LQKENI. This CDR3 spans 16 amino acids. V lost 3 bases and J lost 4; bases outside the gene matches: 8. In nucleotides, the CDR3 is TGTGCCAGCTCACCTGGGACTAGCCTTATTGCAGATACGCAGTATTTT. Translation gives CASSPGTSLIADTQYF.

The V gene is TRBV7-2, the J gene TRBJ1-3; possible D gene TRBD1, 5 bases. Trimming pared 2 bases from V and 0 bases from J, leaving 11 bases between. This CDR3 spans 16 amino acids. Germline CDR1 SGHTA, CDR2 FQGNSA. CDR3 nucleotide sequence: TGTGCCAGCAGCTTAAACAGGCCCAGCTCTGGAAACACCATATATTTT. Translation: CASSLNRPSSGNTIYF. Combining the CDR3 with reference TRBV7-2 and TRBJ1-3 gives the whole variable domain GAGVSQSPSNKVTEKGKDVELRCDPISGHTALYWYRQSLGQGLEFLIYFQGNSAPDKSGLPSDRFSAERTGGSVSTLTIQRTQQEDSAVYLCASSLNRPSSGNTIYFGEGSWLTVV.

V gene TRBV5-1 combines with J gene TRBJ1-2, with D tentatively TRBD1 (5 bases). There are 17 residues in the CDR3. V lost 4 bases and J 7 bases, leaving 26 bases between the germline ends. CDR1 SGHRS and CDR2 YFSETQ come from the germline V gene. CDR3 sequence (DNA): TGCGCCAGCAGCACCGGCAGGGAATATTCTATGGTGGGTGGCTACACCTTC. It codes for CASSTGREYSMVGGYTF.

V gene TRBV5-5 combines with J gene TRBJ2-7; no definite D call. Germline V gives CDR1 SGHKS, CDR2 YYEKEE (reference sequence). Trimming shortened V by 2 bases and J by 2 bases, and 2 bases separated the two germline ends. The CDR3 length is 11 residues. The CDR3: CASSFTYEQYF. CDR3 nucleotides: TGTGCCAGCAGCTTTACCTACGAGCAGTACTTC.

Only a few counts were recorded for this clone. CDR3 loop: CASSPDRGEQPQHF. CDR3 sequence (DNA): TGTGCCAGCAGCCCGGACAGGGGAGAACAGCCCCAGCATTTT. The chain combines TRBV7-9 with TRBJ1-5; 9 positions agree with TRBD1. J gave up 7 bases and V 5 bases, and 6 bases lay outside the gene matches. CDR1 and CDR2 from the germline V gene are SEHNR and FQNEAQ (reference sequence). CDR3 length equals 14 residues.

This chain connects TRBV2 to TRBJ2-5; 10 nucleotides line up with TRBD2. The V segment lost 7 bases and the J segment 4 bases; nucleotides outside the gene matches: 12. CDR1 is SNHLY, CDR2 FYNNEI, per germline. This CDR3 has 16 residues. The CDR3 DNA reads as TGTGCCAGCACTAAACTTTCTAGCGGGAGAGGAGAGACCCAGTACTTC. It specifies CASTKLSSGRGETQYF.

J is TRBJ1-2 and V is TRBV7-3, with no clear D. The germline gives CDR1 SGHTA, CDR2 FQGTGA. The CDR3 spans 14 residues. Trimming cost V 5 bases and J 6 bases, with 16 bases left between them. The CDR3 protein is CASSARPGFNGYTF. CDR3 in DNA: TGTGCCAGCAGCGCTCGGCCGGGGTTCAATGGCTACACCTTC.

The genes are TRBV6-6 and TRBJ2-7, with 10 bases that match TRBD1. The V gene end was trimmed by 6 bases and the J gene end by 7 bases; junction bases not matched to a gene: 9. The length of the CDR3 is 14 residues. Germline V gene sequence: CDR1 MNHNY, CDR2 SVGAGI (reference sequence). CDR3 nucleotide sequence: TGTGCCAGCAGGGTCGGACAGGGGGGAAGGGAGCAGTACTTC. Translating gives CASRVGQGGREQYF.

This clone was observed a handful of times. The CDR3 region is CATSRGSNSYEQYF. In DNA form, the CDR3 reads TGTGCCACCAGCAGAGGGAGTAACTCCTACGAGCAGTACTTC. This sequence joins TRBV15 and TRBJ2-7; D ambiguous. The CDR3 contains 14 residues. Trimming took 1 base from V and 0 from J, leaving 7 bases between them. Germline V gene lookup returns CDR1 LNHNV and CDR2 YYDKDF (reference sequence). Looking up the rest from reference TRBV15 and TRBJ2-7 gives the full variable domain: DAMVIQNPRYQVTQFGKPVTLSCSQTLNHNVMYWYQQKSSQAPKLLFHYYDKDFNNEADTPDNFQSRRPNTSFCFLDIRSPGLGDTAMYLCATSRGSNSYEQYFGPGTRLTVT.

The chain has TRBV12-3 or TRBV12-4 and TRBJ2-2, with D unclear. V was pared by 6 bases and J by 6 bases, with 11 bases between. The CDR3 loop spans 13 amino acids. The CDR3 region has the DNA TGTGCCAGCAGCCTTGTTTTAGCCGGGGAGCTGTTTTTT. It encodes CASSLVLAGELFF.

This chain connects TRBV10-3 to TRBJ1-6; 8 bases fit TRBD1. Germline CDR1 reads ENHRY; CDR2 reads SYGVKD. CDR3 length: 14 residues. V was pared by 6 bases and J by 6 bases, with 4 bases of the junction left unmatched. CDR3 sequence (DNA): TGTGCCATCAGGCAGGGGGCGGGTAATTCACCCCTCCACTTT. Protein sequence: CAIRQGAGNSPLHF.

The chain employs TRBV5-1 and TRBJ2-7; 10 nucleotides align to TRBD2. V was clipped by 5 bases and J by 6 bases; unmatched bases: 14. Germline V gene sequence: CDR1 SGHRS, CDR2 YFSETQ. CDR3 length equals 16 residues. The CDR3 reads CASSLAGGSNRVEQYF. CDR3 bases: TGCGCCAGCAGTTTAGCGGGGGGCTCCAATCGGGTCGAGCAGTACTTC.

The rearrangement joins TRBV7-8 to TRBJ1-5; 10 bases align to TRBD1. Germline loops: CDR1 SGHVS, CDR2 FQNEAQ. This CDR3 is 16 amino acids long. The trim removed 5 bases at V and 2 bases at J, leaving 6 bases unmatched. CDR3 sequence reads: CASSAPGTGGNQPQHF. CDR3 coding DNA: TGTGCCAGCAGCGCTCCCGGGACAGGGGGCAATCAGCCCCAGCATTTT.

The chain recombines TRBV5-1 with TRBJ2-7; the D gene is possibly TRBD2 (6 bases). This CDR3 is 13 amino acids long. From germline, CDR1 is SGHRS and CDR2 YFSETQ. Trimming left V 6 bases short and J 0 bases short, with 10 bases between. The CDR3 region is CASNRESSYEQYF. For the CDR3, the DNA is TGCGCCAGCAATCGGGAGAGCTCCTACGAGCAGTACTTC.

In nucleotides, the CDR3 is TGTGCCAGCAGTTATTCGGACACCTACTATGGCTACACCTTC. This sequence encodes CASSYSDTYYGYTF. This sequence joins TRBV6-5 and TRBJ1-2; possibly TRBD1 for D (5 bases). The CDR3 has 14 residues. V was pared by 3 bases and J by 3 bases, with 11 bases between. Germline V gene data show CDR1 as MNHEY and CDR2 as SVGAGI.

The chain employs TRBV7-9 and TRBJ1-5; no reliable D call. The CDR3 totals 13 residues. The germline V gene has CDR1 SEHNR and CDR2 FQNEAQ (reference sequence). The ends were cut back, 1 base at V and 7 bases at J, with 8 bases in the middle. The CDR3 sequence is CASSLERAQPQHF. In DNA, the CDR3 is TGTGCCAGCAGCTTAGAGAGGGCCCAGCCCCAGCATTTT. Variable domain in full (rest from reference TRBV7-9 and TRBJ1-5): DTGVSQNPRHKITKRGQNVTFRCDPISEHNRLYWYRQTLGQGPEFLTYFQNEAQLEKSRLLSDRFSAERPKGSFSTLEIQRTEQGDSAMYLCASSLERAQPQHFGDGTRLSIL.

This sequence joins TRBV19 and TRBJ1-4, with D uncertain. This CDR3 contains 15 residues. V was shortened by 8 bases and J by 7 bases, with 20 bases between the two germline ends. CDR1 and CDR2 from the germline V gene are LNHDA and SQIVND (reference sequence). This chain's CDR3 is CASRNRGELAEKLFF. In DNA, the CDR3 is TGTGCCAGTCGAAATCGTGGGGAGTTGGCTGAAAAACTGTTTTTT.